The clone carrying this T cell receptor beta chain was observed a few times. The source of the sample is a study of CD8 T cells in Susac syndrome. The V end lost 0 bases, the J end lost 0 bases, and 16 bases lay between the germline ends. Per germline, CDR1 SGHRS and CDR2 YFSETQ. The CDR3 contains 17 residues. From blood CD8+ and CD4+ T cells, TCR beta sequences were generated. In the multiple sclerosis control group, patients were treatment-naive and had stable or active relapsing-remitting disease. With random hexamers, reverse transcription was performed on about 0.45 to 1 ug of RNA. TCRdb redid the calling of the immunoSEQ multiplex PCR reads with MiXCR, one entry per CDR3 protein. The repertoire has 150,000 to 200,000 distinct CDR3 sequences, approximately 94% of them found once; the top ten carry about 0.095%.

The sequenced sample was CD4+ T cells from PBMCs. The TCR sequence derives from a human donor with multiple sclerosis. J is TRBJ2-7 and V is TRBV5-1, with D possibly TRBD2 on 6 matching bases. DNA for the CDR3: TGCGCCAGCAGCTTGGTCCGCGGCGGAGGGAGCTCCTACGAGCAGTACTTC. Amino acids: CASSLVRGGGSSYEQYF.